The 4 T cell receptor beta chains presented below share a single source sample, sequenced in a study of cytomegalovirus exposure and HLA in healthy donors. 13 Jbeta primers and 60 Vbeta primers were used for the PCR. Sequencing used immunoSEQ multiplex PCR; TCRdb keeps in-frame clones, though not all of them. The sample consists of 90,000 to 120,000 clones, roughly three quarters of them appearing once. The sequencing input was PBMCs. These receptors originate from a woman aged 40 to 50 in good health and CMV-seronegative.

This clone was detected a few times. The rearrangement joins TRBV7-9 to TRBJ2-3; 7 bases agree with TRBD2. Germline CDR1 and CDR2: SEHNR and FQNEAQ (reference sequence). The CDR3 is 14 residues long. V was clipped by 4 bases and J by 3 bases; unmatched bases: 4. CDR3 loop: CASSSRDYTDTQYF. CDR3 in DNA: TGTGCCAGCAGCTCCCGGGACTATACAGATACGCAGTATTTT.

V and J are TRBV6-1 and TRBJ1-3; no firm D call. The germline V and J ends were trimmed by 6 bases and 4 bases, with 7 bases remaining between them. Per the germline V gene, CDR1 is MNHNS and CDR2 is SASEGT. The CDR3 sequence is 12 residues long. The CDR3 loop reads CASRSGGNTIYF. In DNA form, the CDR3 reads TGTGCCAGCAGAAGCGGAGGAAACACCATATATTTT.

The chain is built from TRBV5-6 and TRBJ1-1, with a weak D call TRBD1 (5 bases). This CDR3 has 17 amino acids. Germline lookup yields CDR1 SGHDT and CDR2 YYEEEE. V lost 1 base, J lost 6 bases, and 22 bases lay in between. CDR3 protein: CASSLNWGRGIKPEAFF. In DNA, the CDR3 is TGTGCCAGCAGCTTGAATTGGGGTAGGGGCATTAAACCTGAAGCTTTCTTT.

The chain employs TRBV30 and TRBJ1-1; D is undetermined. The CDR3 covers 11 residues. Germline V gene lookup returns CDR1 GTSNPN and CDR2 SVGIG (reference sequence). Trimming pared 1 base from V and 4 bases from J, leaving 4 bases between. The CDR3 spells CAWSGSTEAFF. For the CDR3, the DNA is TGTGCCTGGAGTGGGAGCACTGAAGCTTTCTTT.